This TCR beta chain originates from a study of CD8+CD57+ T cells in acquired aplastic anemia. Broader study findings: No significant difference in CD8+ Simpson's diversity was found between patients and controls.

The study profiled TCR beta VDJ and CDR3 using genomic DNA as template. TCRdb re-called the reads with MiXCR, one entry per CDR3 protein. Seen here are approximately 270,000 distinct CDR3 sequences, roughly three fifths observed once, and the top ten hold 7.5% to 9%. Trimming took off 0 bases at V and 7 bases at J, with 15 bases between the two ends. CDR1 and CDR2 (germline): LGHNA, YSLEER. This CDR3 is built from 15 residues. In regard to this clonotype: The antigen is undetermined.

The chain combines TRBV4-3 with TRBJ1-2; D gene unclear. This sequence originates from a human donor with severe aplastic anemia or a healthy control (not recorded which). Sample: sorted CD4+, CD8+, or CD8+CD57+ T cells (not recorded which) from PBMCs. The CDR3 DNA sequence: TGCGCCAGCAGCCAAGATAGTAGGCTGATGGGTGGCTACACCTTC. As protein: CASSQDSRLMGGYTF.